The 17 T cell receptor beta chains presented below share a single source sample, sequenced in a study of sequential checkpoint blockade in melanoma. Profiling relied on immunoSEQ multiplex PCR, and the TCRdb table lists in-frame clones only, not all of them. The table shows approximately 22,000 clones, with around 65% occurring only once. Treatment given: randomized to nivolumab then ipilimumab (arm A) or the reverse (arm B). Sequenced here: CD8+ T cells sorted from blood (inferred from file names), sampled from a patient given nivolumab and ipilimumab in sequence. The receptor source for this set is a human donor with melanoma.

This chain uses TRBV6-1 with TRBJ1-6, with D possibly matching TRBD1 (5 bases). Per the germline V gene, CDR1 is MNHNS and CDR2 is SASEGT. Trimming pared 4 bases from V and 7 bases from J, leaving 11 bases between. This CDR3 comprises 14 residues. CDR3 loop: CASSAGSENSPLHF. Written as DNA, the CDR3 is TGTGCCAGCAGTGCAGGGTCAGAAAATTCACCCCTCCACTTT.

The CDR3 reads CASSLLGQQETQYF. CDR3 nucleotide sequence: TGTGCCAGCAGCTTACTCGGACAGCAAGAGACCCAGTACTTC. The chain combines TRBV7-3 with TRBJ2-5; D perhaps matches TRBD1 (6 bases). CDR1 and CDR2 from the germline V gene are SGHTA and FQGTGA. V dropped 2 bases and J dropped 2 bases, with 9 bases sitting between them. The CDR3 runs 14 residues.

The V gene is TRBV5-1, the J gene TRBJ1-6; D is unclear. The germline V gene encodes CDR1 SGHRS and CDR2 YFSETQ. The CDR3 covers 13 residues. V was shortened by 0 bases and J by 7 bases, with 5 bases between the two germline ends. The CDR3 DNA sequence: TGCGCCAGCAGCTTGGCAGGAAATTCACCCCTCCACTTT. This gives the protein CASSLAGNSPLHF.

In its sample, this clone was seen once. The V and J genes are TRBV28 and TRBJ2-7; D not resolved. Germline V gene lookup returns CDR1 MDHEN and CDR2 SYDVKM. This CDR3 region has 13 residues. Trimming stripped 7 bases from V and 0 bases from J, with 10 bases between. The CDR3 spells CASNSRSSYEQYV. CDR3 nucleotide sequence: TGTGCCAGCAATTCCCGTAGCTCCTACGAGCAGTACGTC.

CDR3 amino acids: CASSLRRDGGGNTIYF. CDR3 coding DNA: TGCGCCAGCAGCCTACGGCGGGACGGGGGAGGAAACACCATATATTTT. V usage is TRBV4-3 and J usage is TRBJ1-3; maybe TRBD1 (5 bases). Germline CDR1 LGHNA, CDR2 YSLEER. V was clipped by 4 bases and J by 4 bases, with 17 bases between them. This CDR3 has 16 amino acids.

This clone is labeled medium-sized (0.01 to 0.1%). The J gene is TRBJ1-1, the V gene TRBV7-9; D not certain. The CDR3 has 11 residues. Trimming took 11 bases from V and 3 from J, leaving 10 bases between them. CDR1 is SEHNR and CDR2 is FQNEAQ in the germline V gene (reference sequence). The CDR3 DNA is TGTGCCCAAGAGGAGTACACTGAAGCTTTCTTT. Translated, it gives CAQEEYTEAFF.

This clone was seen only once. The rearrangement joins TRBV6-6 to TRBJ1-5; 9 bases are shared with TRBD1. Germline V gene data show CDR1 as MNHNY and CDR2 as SVGAGI (reference sequence). The junction had 6 bases not matched to a gene; V was cut back by 2 bases and J by 7 bases. This CDR3 region has 15 residues. Here the CDR3 DNA reads TGTGCCAGCAGTTACGGGACAGGGAAGGGACAGCCCCAGCATTTT. Its translation: CASSYGTGKGQPQHF.

The genes are TRBV5-4 and TRBJ2-3, with a possible D match to TRBD1 (6 bases). V lost 2 bases to trimming and J lost 4 bases, with 14 bases between them. Germline assignment: CDR1 SGHNT and CDR2 YYREEE (reference sequence). The CDR3 runs 15 residues. The CDR3 region is CASSFGRGAADTQYF. CDR3 coding DNA: TGTGCCAGCAGCTTTGGCAGGGGCGCCGCAGATACGCAGTATTTT.

This clone was counted a few times. The chain has TRBV2 and TRBJ1-3; D perhaps matches TRBD1 (5 bases). The germline CDR1 and CDR2 sequences are SNHLY and FYNNEI. This CDR3 contains 16 residues. V lost 3 bases to trimming and J lost 0 bases, with 12 bases between them. The DNA of the CDR3 is TGTGCCAGCAGTGAGGGGCGCTTGAGCTCTGGAAACACCATATATTTT. Protein sequence: CASSEGRLSSGNTIYF.

The chain is built from TRBV4-1 and TRBJ1-5; weak D call: TRBD1 (5 bases). The CDR3 totals 14 residues. The ends were cut back, 1 base at V and 3 bases at J, with 7 bases in the middle. From germline, CDR1 is MGHRA and CDR2 YSYEKL. CDR3 in amino acids: CASSQGGDNQPQHF. The CDR3 DNA follows: TGCGCCAGCAGCCAAGGGGGGGACAATCAGCCCCAGCATTTT.

The gene calls are TRBV7-8 and TRBJ2-7, with D perhaps TRBD2 (6 bases). The CDR3 is 17 residues long. Germline values: CDR1 SGHVS, CDR2 FQNEAQ. The V end was cut by 5 bases, the J end by 0 bases, with 20 bases between. The CDR3 DNA is TGTGCCAGCAGCCCCAACCGACGGGAGTCAAGCTCCTACGAGCAGTACTTC. Protein sequence: CASSPNRRESSSYEQYF.

V and J are TRBV18 and TRBJ2-7, with D possibly matching TRBD2 (6 bases). CDR1 is KGHSH and CDR2 is LQKENI in the germline V gene. This CDR3 comprises 14 residues. Trimming left V 0 bases short and J 1 base short, with 7 bases between. CDR3 residues: CASSPPGGSYEQYV. Written as DNA, the CDR3 is TGTGCCAGCTCACCACCGGGGGGTTCCTACGAGCAGTACGTC.

The chain is built from TRBV11-2 and TRBJ1-2; TRBD1 agrees at 7 bases. The V gene end was trimmed by 5 bases and the J gene end by 4 bases; junction bases not matched to a gene: 13. CDR1 and CDR2 from the germline V gene are SGHAT and FQNNGV. The CDR3 totals 16 residues. The CDR3 region has the DNA TGTGCCAGCAGCCCCCGCCCCACGGACAGGCTCTATGGCTACACCTTC. It specifies CASSPRPTDRLYGYTF.

This clone was seen a handful of times. The genes are TRBV5-4 and TRBJ1-2; tentative D call: TRBD1 (5 bases). V shed 3 bases and J shed 12 bases, with 6 bases lying between them. Germline lookup yields CDR1 SGHNT and CDR2 YYREEE (reference sequence). This CDR3 has 9 amino acids. As DNA, the CDR3 is TGTGCCAGCAGCTCCAGGGACACCTTC. This gives the protein CASSSRDTF.

This rearrangement joins TRBV7-9 to TRBJ1-2, with D uncertain. The germline V gene has CDR1 SEHNR and CDR2 FQNEAQ (reference sequence). The V end was cut by 0 bases, the J end by 4 bases, with 12 bases between. This CDR3 spans 15 amino acids. Here the CDR3 DNA reads TGTGCCAGCAGCTTAGCCGAGCAGGCGTTCTATGGCTACACCTTC. Its protein product is CASSLAEQAFYGYTF.

V gene TRBV6-1 combines with J gene TRBJ2-2; a weak D match, TRBD1 (7 bases). Trimming removed 7 bases at V and 5 bases at J, with 17 bases between. Per the germline V gene, CDR1 is MNHNS and CDR2 is SASEGT. There are 15 residues in the CDR3. CDR3: CASKEGAPETGELFF. CDR3 coding DNA: TGTGCCAGCAAGGAGGGGGCCCCGGAGACCGGGGAGCTGTTTTTT.

Concerning this clone itself: One end of the junction varies from germline; a read error may be responsible. This sample also contains other DNA sequences that code for the same CDR3. This chain links TRBV9 with TRBJ2-3; D possibly corresponds to TRBD2 (7 bases). The germline CDR1 and CDR2 sequences are SGDLS and YYNGEE. This CDR3 spans 15 amino acids. The CDR3 DNA is TGTGCAAGCACGAGAGGGGGGGGGTATATGAATACGCAGTATTTT. As protein: CASTRGGGYMNTQYF. The full variable domain, rest sourced from reference TRBV9 and TRBJ2-3, is DSGVTQTPKHLITATGQRVTLRCSPRSGDLSVYWYQQSLDQGLQFLIQYYNGEERAKGNILERFSAQQFPDLHSELNLSSLELGDSALYFCASTRGGGYMNTQYFGPGTRLTVL.